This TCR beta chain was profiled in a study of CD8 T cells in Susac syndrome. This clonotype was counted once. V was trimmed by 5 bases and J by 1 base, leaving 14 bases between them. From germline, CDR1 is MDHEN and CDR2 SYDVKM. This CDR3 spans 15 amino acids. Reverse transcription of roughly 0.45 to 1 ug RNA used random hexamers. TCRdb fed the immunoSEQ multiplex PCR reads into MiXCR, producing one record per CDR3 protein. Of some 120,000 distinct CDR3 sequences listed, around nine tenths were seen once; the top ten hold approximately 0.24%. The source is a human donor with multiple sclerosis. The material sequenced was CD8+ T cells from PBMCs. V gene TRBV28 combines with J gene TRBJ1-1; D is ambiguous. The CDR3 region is CASSPFGQTNTEAFF. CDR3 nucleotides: TGTGCCAGCAGTCCTTTCGGTCAGACGAACACTGAAGCTTTCTTT.